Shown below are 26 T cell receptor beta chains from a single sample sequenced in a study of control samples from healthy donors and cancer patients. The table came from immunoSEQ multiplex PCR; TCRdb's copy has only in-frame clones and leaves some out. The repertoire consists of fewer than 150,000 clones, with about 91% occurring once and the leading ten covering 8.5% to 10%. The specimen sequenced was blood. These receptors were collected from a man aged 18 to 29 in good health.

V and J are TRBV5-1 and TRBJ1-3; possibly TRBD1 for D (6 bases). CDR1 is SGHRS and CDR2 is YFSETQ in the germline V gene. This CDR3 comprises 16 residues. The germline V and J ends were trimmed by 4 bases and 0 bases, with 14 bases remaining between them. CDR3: CASSPRGQFSGNTIYF. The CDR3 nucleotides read TGCGCCAGCAGCCCCCGAGGACAGTTCTCTGGAAACACCATATATTTT.

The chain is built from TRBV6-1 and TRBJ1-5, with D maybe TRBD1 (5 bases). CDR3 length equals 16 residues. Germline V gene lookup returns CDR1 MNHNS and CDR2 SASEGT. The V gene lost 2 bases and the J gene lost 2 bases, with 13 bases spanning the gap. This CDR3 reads CASSEFWGGGNQPQHF. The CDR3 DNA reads TGTGCCAGCAGTGAATTCTGGGGGGGAGGCAATCAGCCCCAGCATTTT.

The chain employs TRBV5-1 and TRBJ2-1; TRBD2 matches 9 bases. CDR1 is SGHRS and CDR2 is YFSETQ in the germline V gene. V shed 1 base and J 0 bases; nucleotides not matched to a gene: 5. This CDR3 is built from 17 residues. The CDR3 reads CASSLRGGGGSYNEQFF. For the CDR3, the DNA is TGCGCCAGCAGCTTGCGGGGCGGGGGGGGCTCCTACAATGAGCAGTTCTTC.

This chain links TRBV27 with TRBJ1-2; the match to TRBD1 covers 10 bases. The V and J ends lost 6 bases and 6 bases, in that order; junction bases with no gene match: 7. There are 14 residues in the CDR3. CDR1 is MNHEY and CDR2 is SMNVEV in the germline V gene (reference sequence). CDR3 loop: CASRRQGAGDGYTF. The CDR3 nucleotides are TGTGCCAGCAGACGACAGGGGGCGGGGGATGGCTACACCTTC.

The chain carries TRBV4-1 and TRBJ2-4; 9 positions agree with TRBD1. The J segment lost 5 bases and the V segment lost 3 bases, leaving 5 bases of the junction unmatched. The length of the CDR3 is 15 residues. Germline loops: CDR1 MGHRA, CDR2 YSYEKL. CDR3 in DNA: TGCGCCAGCAGCCAGACGGGACAGGGCGAAAACATTCAGTACTTC. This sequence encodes CASSQTGQGENIQYF.

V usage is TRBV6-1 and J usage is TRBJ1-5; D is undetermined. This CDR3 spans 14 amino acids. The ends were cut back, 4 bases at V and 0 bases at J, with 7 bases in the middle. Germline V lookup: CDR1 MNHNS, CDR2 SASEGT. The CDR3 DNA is TGTGCCAGCAGTGCCCGTTATAGCAATCAGCCCCAGCATTTT. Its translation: CASSARYSNQPQHF.

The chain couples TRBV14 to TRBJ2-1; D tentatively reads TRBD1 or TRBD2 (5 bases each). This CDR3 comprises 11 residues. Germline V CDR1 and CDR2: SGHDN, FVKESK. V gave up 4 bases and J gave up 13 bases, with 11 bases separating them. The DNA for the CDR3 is TGTGCCAGCAGCCCAGGGAGATTTCAGTTCTTC. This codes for CASSPGRFQFF.

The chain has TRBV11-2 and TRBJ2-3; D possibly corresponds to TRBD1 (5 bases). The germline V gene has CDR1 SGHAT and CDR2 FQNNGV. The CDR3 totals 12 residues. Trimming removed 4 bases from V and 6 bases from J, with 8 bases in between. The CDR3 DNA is TGTGCCAGCAGCTCAGGGTTGGATACGCAGTATTTT. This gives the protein CASSSGLDTQYF.

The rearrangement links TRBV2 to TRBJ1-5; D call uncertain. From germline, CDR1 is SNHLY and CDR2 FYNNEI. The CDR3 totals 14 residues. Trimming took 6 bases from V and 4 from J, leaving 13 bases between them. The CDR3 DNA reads TGTGCCAGCAGGGTTTGGGCAGGTAATCAGCCCCAGCATTTT. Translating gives CASRVWAGNQPQHF.

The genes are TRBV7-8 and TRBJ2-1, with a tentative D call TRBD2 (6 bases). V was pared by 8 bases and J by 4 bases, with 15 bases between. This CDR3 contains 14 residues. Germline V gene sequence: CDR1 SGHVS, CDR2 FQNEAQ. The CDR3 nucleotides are TGTGCCAGCTGGACTAATCTTCCGTACAATGAGCAGTTCTTC. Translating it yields CASWTNLPYNEQFF.

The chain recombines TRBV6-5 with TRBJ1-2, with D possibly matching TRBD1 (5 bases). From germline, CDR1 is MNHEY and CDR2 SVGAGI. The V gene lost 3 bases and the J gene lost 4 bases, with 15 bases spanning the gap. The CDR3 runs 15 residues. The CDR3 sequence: CASSYIQGQFYGYTF. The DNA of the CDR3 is TGTGCCAGCAGTTATATCCAGGGCCAATTCTATGGCTACACCTTC.

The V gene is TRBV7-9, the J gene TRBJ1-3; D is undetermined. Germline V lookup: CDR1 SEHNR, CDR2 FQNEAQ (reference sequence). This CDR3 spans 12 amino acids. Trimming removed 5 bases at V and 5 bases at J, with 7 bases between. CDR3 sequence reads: CASSIRRNTIYF. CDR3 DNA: TGTGCCAGCAGCATCCGCAGAAACACCATATATTTT.

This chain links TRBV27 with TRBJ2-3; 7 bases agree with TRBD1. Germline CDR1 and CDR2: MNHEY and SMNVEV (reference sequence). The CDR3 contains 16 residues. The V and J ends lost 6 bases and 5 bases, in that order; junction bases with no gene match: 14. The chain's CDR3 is CASSPDRARLIDTQYF. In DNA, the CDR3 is TGTGCCAGCAGCCCAGACAGGGCCCGTTTGATAGATACGCAGTATTTT.

CDR3 DNA sequence: TGTGCCAGCAGCGGGACTGGGGGAGTTGAAAAACTGTTTTTT. It translates to CASSGTGGVEKLFF. This sequence joins TRBV28 and TRBJ1-4, with TRBD1 as a possible D gene (5 bases). Germline values: CDR1 MDHEN, CDR2 SYDVKM. The CDR3 sequence is 14 residues long. V shed 6 bases and J shed 7 bases, with 15 bases lying between them.

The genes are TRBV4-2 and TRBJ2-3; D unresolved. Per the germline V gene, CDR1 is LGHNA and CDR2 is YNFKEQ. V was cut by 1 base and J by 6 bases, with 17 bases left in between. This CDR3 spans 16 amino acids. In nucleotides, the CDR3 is TGTGCCAGCAGCCAAGGTGTCCCCGGGCACCACGATACGCAGTATTTT. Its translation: CASSQGVPGHHDTQYF.

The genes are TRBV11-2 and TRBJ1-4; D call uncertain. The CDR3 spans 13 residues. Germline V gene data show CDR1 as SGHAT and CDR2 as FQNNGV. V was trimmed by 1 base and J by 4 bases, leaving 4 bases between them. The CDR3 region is CASSLGHNEKLFF. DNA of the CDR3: TGTGCCAGCAGCTTAGGCCATAATGAAAAACTGTTTTTT. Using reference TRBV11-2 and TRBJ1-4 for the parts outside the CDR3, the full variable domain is EAGVAQSPRYKIIEKRQSVAFWCNPISGHATLYWYQQILGQGPKLLIQFQNNGVVDDSQLPKDRFSAERLKGVDSTLKIQPAKLEDSAVYLCASSLGHNEKLFFGSGTQLSVL.

For the CDR3, the DNA is TGCGCCAGCAGCCAAGAATACAGGGGACGCACCGGGGAGCTGTTTTTT. It yields the protein CASSQEYRGRTGELFF. The gene calls are TRBV4-1 and TRBJ2-2; TRBD1 aligns across 7 bases. The CDR3 consists of 16 residues. Germline values: CDR1 MGHRA, CDR2 YSYEKL. V was pared by 0 bases and J by 4 bases, with 5 bases of the junction left unmatched.

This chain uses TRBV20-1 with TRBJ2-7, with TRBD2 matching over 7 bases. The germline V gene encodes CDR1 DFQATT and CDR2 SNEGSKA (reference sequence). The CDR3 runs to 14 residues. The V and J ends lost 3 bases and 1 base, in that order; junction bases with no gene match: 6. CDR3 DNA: TGCAGTGCTAGTCCGGGGGGTAAGTCCTACGAGCAGTACTTC. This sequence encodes CSASPGGKSYEQYF.

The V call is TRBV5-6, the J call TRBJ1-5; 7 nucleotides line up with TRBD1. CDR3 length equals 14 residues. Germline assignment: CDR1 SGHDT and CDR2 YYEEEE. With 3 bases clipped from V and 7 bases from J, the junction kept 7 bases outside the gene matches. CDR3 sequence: CASSSSTGAQPQHF. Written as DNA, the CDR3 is TGTGCCAGCAGCTCCTCCACAGGGGCGCAGCCCCAGCATTTT.

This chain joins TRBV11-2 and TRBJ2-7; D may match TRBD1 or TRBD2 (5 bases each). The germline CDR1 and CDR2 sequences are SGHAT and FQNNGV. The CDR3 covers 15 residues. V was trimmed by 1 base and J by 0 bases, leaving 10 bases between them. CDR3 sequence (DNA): TGTGCCAGCAGCTTAGTGCCAGGGAGCTCCTACGAGCAGTACTTC. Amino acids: CASSLVPGSSYEQYF.

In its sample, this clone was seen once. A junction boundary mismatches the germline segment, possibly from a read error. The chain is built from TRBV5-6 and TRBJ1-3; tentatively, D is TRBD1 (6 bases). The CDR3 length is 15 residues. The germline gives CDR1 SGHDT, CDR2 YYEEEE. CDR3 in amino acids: CASSLGPDRGNTIYF. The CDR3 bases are TGTGCCAGCAGTTTGGGCCCTGACAGGGGAAACACCATATATTTT.

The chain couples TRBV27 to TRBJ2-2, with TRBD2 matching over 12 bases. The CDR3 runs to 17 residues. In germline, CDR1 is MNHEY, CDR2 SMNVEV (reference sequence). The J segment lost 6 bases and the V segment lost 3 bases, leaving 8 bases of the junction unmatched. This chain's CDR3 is CASSFLAGGLVPGELFF. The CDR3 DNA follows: TGTGCCAGCAGTTTTCTAGCGGGGGGGTTAGTGCCCGGGGAGCTGTTTTTT.

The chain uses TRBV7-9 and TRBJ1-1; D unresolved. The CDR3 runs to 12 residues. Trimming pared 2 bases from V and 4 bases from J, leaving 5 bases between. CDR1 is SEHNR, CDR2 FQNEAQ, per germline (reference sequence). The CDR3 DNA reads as TGTGCCAGCAGCTTAACCGGCACTGAAGCTTTCTTT. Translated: CASSLTGTEAFF.

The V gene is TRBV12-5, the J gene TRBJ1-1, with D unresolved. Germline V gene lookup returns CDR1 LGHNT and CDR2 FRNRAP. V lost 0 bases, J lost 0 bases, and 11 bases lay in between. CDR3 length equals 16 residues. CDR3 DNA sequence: TGTGCTAGTGGTTTGGTTCTCGGCTCCCTGAACACTGAAGCTTTCTTT. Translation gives CASGLVLGSLNTEAFF.

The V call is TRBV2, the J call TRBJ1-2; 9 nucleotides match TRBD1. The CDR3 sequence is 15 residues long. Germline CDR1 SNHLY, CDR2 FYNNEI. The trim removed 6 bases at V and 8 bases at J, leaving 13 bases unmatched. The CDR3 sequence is CASRDPGQGGQGYTF. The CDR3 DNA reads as TGTGCCAGCAGGGACCCGGGACAGGGTGGGCAAGGCTACACCTTC.

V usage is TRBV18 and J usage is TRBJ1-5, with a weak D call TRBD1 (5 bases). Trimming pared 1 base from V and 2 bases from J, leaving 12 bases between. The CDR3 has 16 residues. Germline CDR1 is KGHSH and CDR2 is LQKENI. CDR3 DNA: TGTGCCAGCTCACCACTCCCGACGGGGGGCAATCAGCCCCAGCATTTT. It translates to CASSPLPTGGNQPQHF.